The 22 T cell receptor beta chains reported below all come from one sample, sequenced in a study of early T cells in non-severe SARS-CoV-2 infection. TCRdb re-analysed the 5' RACE reads in MiXCR, keeping a single row per CDR3 protein. The repertoire consists of under 45,000 distinct CDR3 sequences, with over 5% occurring once and the leading ten covering about 6%. Source: whole blood, taken at baseline. These receptors were obtained from an adult who was a healthcare worker with PCR-confirmed SARS-CoV-2 infection or an uninfected control (not recorded which).

This clonotype was counted many times. The chain joins TRBV6-1 to TRBJ2-5; 8 nucleotides align to TRBD1. The germline CDR1 and CDR2 sequences are MNHNS and SASEGT. CDR3 size: 14 residues. The J segment lost 5 bases and the V segment lost 4 bases, leaving 6 bases of the junction unmatched. CDR3 protein: CASSVDRAEETQYF. CDR3 nucleotides: TGTGCCAGCAGTGTGGACAGGGCGGAGGAGACCCAGTACTTC.

This clonotype showed up just a few times. This rearrangement joins TRBV5-1 to TRBJ2-7, with 7 positions matching TRBD2. The J segment lost 0 bases and the V segment lost 0 bases, leaving 3 bases of the junction unmatched. Germline V gives CDR1 SGHRS, CDR2 YFSETQ. This CDR3 region has 15 residues. CDR3 region: CASSLGTSDSYEQYV. The DNA for the CDR3 is TGCGCCAGCAGCTTGGGTACTAGCGACTCCTACGAGCAGTACGTC.

The sample holds many counts of this clonotype. The rearrangement links TRBV6-1 to TRBJ2-2; TRBD1 is a possible D gene (6 bases). This CDR3 region has 16 residues. The V end lost 4 bases, the J end lost 5 bases, and 17 bases lay between the germline ends. The germline gives CDR1 MNHNS, CDR2 SASEGT. The CDR3: CASSGYRDPGTGELFF. For the CDR3, the DNA is TGTGCCAGCAGTGGATACAGGGACCCGGGGACCGGGGAGCTGTTTTTT.

This chain joins TRBV19 and TRBJ1-5; TRBD1 matches 10 bases. The CDR3 sequence is 14 residues long. CDR1 LNHDA and CDR2 SQIVND come from the germline V gene (reference sequence). V shed 4 bases and J 7 bases; nucleotides not matched to a gene: 4. CDR3 nucleotides: TGTGCCAGTAGTACGACAGGGGGCGGGCAGCCCCAGCATTTT. It translates to CASSTTGGGQPQHF. The entire variable domain, with the rest obtained from reference TRBV19 and TRBJ1-5, is as follows: DGGITQSPKYLFRKEGQNVTLSCEQNLNHDAMYWYRQDPGQGLRLIYYSQIVNDFQKGDIAEGYSVSREKKESFPLTVTSAQKNPTAFYLCASSTTGGGQPQHFGDGTRLSIL.

This clonotype was seen at least ten times. DNA of the CDR3: TGCAGCGTCGCGCGGGGCGGGAGGGCCGAAGATACGCAGTATTTT. As protein: CSVARGGRAEDTQYF. The chain recombines TRBV29-1 with TRBJ2-3; 9 nucleotides match TRBD2. V was clipped by 6 bases and J by 5 bases; unmatched bases: 12. The CDR3 spans 15 residues. Germline V lookup: CDR1 SQVTM, CDR2 ANQGSEA.

In this sample, this clonotype turned up many times. This chain links TRBV30 with TRBJ2-2; a weak D match, TRBD2 (6 bases). This CDR3 is 16 amino acids long. V gave up 0 bases and J gave up 7 bases, with 18 bases separating them. Germline CDR1 GTSNPN, CDR2 SVGIG (reference sequence). The CDR3, as DNA: TGTGCCTGGAGTGTATTAGGAGGGGACGGAGGCGGGGAGCTGTTTTTT. Its translation is CAWSVLGGDGGGELFF.

The table lists this clonotype with many counts. The CDR3 region is CASSPDGNYEQYF. The DNA for the CDR3 is TGTGCCAGCTCGCCCGACGGGAACTACGAGCAGTACTTC. This chain joins TRBV18 and TRBJ2-7; D may be TRBD2 (5 bases). The V end was cut by 6 bases, the J end by 3 bases, with 12 bases between. Germline V gene lookup returns CDR1 KGHSH and CDR2 LQKENI. The CDR3 length is 13 residues.

This clonotype has ten or more counts. V and J are TRBV7-6 and TRBJ2-1; D unclear. Germline V gives CDR1 SGHVS, CDR2 FNYEAQ. The V end lost 5 bases, the J end lost 6 bases, and 8 bases lay between the germline ends. CDR3 length: 12 residues. The CDR3 DNA follows: TGTGCCAGCAGCCCCACCAGCAATGAGCAGTTCTTC. Translating gives CASSPTSNEQFF.

In this sample, this clonotype turned up many times. V usage is TRBV5-1 and J usage is TRBJ2-5; 11 bases match TRBD2. This CDR3 contains 18 residues. CDR1 SGHRS and CDR2 YFSETQ come from the germline V gene. V lost 0 bases to trimming and J lost 2 bases; unmatched junction nucleotides: 9. CDR3 nucleotide sequence: TGCGCCAGCAGCTTGGGGGATATGACTAGCGGGATACAAGAGACCCAGTACTTC. Encoded protein: CASSLGDMTSGIQETQYF.

This clonotype was observed a few times. The V and J genes are TRBV3-1 and TRBJ2-1; TRBD2 agrees at 13 bases. The CDR3 sequence is 18 residues long. Germline V CDR1 and CDR2: LGHDT, YNNKEL (reference sequence). V gave up 0 bases and J gave up 5 bases; unmatched junction bases: 7. The CDR3 protein is CASSQDPPLAGGNNEQFF. DNA of the CDR3: TGTGCCAGCAGCCAAGACCCCCCACTAGCGGGAGGGAACAATGAGCAGTTCTTC.

This clonotype was detected a few times. The V gene is TRBV30, the J gene TRBJ1-1; D unresolved. This CDR3 is 13 amino acids long. CDR1 GTSNPN and CDR2 SVGIG come from the germline V gene (reference sequence). Deletions cut 5 bases from V and 0 bases from J, with 10 bases between. In nucleotides, the CDR3 is TGTGCCTGGCGAAAGGGTTTGAACACTGAAGCTTTCTTT. Translated: CAWRKGLNTEAFF.

The J gene is TRBJ2-7, the V gene TRBV20-1; 8 bases line up with TRBD2. The J segment lost 1 base and the V segment lost 4 bases, leaving 12 bases of the junction unmatched. Per germline, CDR1 DFQATT and CDR2 SNEGSKA (reference sequence). The CDR3 contains 16 residues. CDR3 region: CSATRVSGTKSYEQYF. DNA for the CDR3: TGCAGTGCTACTCGGGTTAGCGGGACTAAATCCTACGAGCAGTACTTC.

This clonotype was recorded at least ten times. The J gene is TRBJ2-7, the V gene TRBV28; D uncertain. Trimming took off 2 bases at V and 0 bases at J, with 8 bases between the two ends. The CDR3 covers 14 residues. CDR1 MDHEN and CDR2 SYDVKM come from the germline V gene. The CDR3 reads CASSLMGGSYEQYF. In DNA form, the CDR3 reads TGTGCCAGCAGTTTAATGGGCGGCTCCTACGAGCAGTACTTC.

The table lists this clonotype with many counts. The J gene is TRBJ2-7, the V gene TRBV30; 11 positions agree with TRBD2. Germline assignment: CDR1 GTSNPN and CDR2 SVGIG (reference sequence). J lost 3 bases, V lost 4 bases, and 8 bases had no gene match. This CDR3 is built from 15 residues. Written as DNA, the CDR3 is TGTGCCTGGACCAAGCTAGCGGGAGGTCGCTACGAGCAGTACTTC. It specifies CAWTKLAGGRYEQYF.

J is TRBJ2-1 and V is TRBV27, with TRBD2 matching over 13 bases. The germline CDR1 and CDR2 sequences are MNHEY and SMNVEV (reference sequence). The CDR3 extends over 15 amino acids. V lost 5 bases, J lost 6 bases, and 4 bases stayed unmatched. The CDR3 DNA reads as TGTGCCAGCAGTCTTACTAGCGGGAGGGCCAATGAGCAGTTCTTC. Protein product: CASSLTSGRANEQFF.

This clonotype was observed at least ten times. V usage is TRBV11-2 and J usage is TRBJ2-7, with TRBD1 as a possible D gene (5 bases). V gave up 5 bases and J gave up 2 bases, with 13 bases separating them. The length of the CDR3 is 14 residues. Germline V CDR1 and CDR2: SGHAT, FQNNGV. CDR3 sequence reads: CASSAGRDPYEQYF. CDR3 sequence (DNA): TGTGCCAGCAGCGCAGGCAGGGATCCCTACGAGCAGTACTTC.

This clonotype has a count of ten or more. V gene TRBV24-1 combines with J gene TRBJ1-5; 9 nucleotides match TRBD1. The J segment lost 3 bases and the V segment lost 10 bases, leaving 9 bases of the junction unmatched. Germline values: CDR1 KGHDR, CDR2 SFDVKD. The CDR3 runs 15 residues. CDR3 DNA: TGTGCCACGTCACTAGGACAGGGGAACAATCAGCCCCAGCATTTT. It encodes CATSLGQGNNQPQHF.

This clonotype was recorded many times. The chain's CDR3 is CASSLGTEYGYTF. DNA of the CDR3: TGTGCCAGCAGCTTAGGTACAGAGTATGGCTACACCTTC. The genes are TRBV7-9 and TRBJ1-2; D ambiguous. The ends were cut back, 1 base at V and 5 bases at J, with 8 bases in the middle. Germline-derived CDR1 and CDR2 are SEHNR and FQNEAQ (reference sequence). CDR3 length: 13 amino acids.

This clonotype was counted ten times or more. V usage is TRBV29-1 and J usage is TRBJ1-1; 11 nucleotides agree with TRBD1. Germline lookup yields CDR1 SQVTM and CDR2 ANQGSEA. The CDR3 contains 13 residues. V was clipped by 3 bases and J by 4 bases; unmatched bases: 1. CDR3 region: CSVDGTGGTEAFF. The CDR3 region has the DNA TGCAGCGTTGATGGGACAGGGGGCACTGAAGCTTTCTTT.

The chain has TRBV5-8 and TRBJ1-2, with D tentatively TRBD1 (5 bases). The CDR3 runs to 15 residues. Trimming left V 1 base short and J 5 bases short, with 15 bases between. Germline V lookup: CDR1 SGHTS, CDR2 YDEGEE. CDR3 in DNA: TGTGCCAGCAGCTTGACGGGACTACACCTTTATGGCTACACCTTC. Translation gives CASSLTGLHLYGYTF.

This clonotype was observed at least ten times. The chain joins TRBV28 to TRBJ2-7; 9 bases match TRBD1. Germline trimming cut 5 bases from V and 3 bases from J; bases unmatched to any gene: 5. Germline V CDR1 and CDR2: MDHEN, SYDVKM. This CDR3 comprises 14 residues. CDR3: CASSVPGQGYEQYF. The CDR3, as DNA: TGTGCCAGCAGTGTACCGGGACAGGGCTACGAGCAGTACTTC.

The table lists this clonotype with many counts. The chain couples TRBV7-9 to TRBJ1-2; D possibly corresponds to TRBD1 (6 bases). With 7 bases removed from V and 8 bases from J, the gap between germline ends came to 17 bases. The CDR3 loop spans 13 amino acids. Germline CDR1 and CDR2: SEHNR and FQNEAQ (reference sequence). The CDR3 DNA follows: TGTGCCAGCATCAGGGACATGTTCGGCGGCTACACCTTC. Translation gives CASIRDMFGGYTF.